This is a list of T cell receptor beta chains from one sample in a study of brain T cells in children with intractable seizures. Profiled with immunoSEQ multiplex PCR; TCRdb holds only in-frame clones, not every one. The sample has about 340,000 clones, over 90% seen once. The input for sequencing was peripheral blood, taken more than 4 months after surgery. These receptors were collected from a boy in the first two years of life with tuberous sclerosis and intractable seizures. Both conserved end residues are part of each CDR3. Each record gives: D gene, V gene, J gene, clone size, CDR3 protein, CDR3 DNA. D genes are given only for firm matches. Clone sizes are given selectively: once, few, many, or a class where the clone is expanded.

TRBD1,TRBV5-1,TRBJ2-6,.,CASSSGTVVISGANVLTF,TGCGCCAGCAGCTCCGGGACAGTTGTTATCTCTGGGGCCAACGTCCTGACTTTC
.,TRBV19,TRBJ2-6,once,CASSIWFLSGANVLTF,TGTGCCAGTAGTATTTGGTTCCTCTCTGGGGCCAACGTCCTGACTTTC
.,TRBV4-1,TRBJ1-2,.,CASSQDGGGRFLYYGYTF,TGCGCCAGCAGCCAAGATGGGGGGGGCCGATTTTTGTATTATGGCTACACCTTC
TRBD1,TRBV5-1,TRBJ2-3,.,CASSRTGGYTDTQYF,TGCGCCAGCAGCCGGACAGGGGGCTATACAGATACGCAGTATTTT
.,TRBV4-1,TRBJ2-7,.,CASSPGRGSEQYF,TGCGCCAGCAGCCCGGGACGGGGGAGCGAGCAGTACTTC
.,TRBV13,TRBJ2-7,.,CASSLEEGYEQYF,TGTGCCAGCAGCTTAGAGGAGGGTTACGAGCAGTACTTC
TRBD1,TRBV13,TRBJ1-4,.,CASSPPPYGQGRGKLFF,TGTGCCAGCAGCCCACCCCCCTATGGACAGGGCCGGGGCAAACTGTTTTTT
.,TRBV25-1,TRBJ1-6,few,CASSEYYEAPIISPLHF,TGTGCCAGCAGTGAATATTACGAGGCCCCTATCATTTCACCCCTCCACTTT
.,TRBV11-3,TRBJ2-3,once,CASSLLGTDTQYF,TGTGCCAGCAGCTTATTAGGGACCGATACGCAGTATTTT
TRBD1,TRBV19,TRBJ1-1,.,CASSMPRDRGRNTEAFF,TGTGCCAGTAGTATGCCCAGGGACAGGGGGAGGAACACTGAAGCTTTCTTT
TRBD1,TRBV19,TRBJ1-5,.,CASSSQGDNQPQHF,TGTGCCAGTAGTTCGCAGGGGGACAATCAGCCCCAGCATTTT
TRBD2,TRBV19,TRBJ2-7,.,CASSIMLAGDSYEQYF,TGTGCCAGTAGTATAATGCTAGCGGGAGACTCCTACGAGCAGTACTTC
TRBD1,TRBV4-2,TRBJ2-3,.,CASSQSTGGLADTQYF,TGTGCCAGCAGCCAATCGACAGGGGGCTTGGCAGATACGCAGTATTTT
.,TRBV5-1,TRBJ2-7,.,CASSLGPSSYEQYF,TGCGCCAGCAGCCTCGGTCCTTCCTCCTACGAGCAGTACTTC
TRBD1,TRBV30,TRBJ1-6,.,CAWSPTGGNSPLHF,TGTGCCTGGAGTCCGACAGGGGGCAATTCACCCCTCCACTTT
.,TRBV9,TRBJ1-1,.,CASSFTGTTEAFF,TGTGCCAGCAGCTTCACAGGGACCACTGAAGCTTTCTTT
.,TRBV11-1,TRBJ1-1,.,CASSPKGVSQAFF,TGTGCCAGCAGCCCAAAGGGCGTCAGTCAAGCTTTCTTT
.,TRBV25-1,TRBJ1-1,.,CASSEYNLQARGTEAFF,TGTGCCAGCAGTGAATATAATCTCCAGGCCAGGGGCACTGAAGCTTTCTTT
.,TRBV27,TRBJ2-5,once,CASSWGPGETQYF,TGTGCCAGCAGTTGGGGGCCGGGGGAGACCCAGTACTTC
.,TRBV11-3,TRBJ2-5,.,CASSLVPASLQETQYF,TGTGCCAGCAGCTTAGTCCCAGCTAGTTTACAAGAGACCCAGTACTTC
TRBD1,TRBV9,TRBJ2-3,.,CASSVGTGPFTDTQYF,TGTGCCAGCAGCGTGGGGACAGGGCCTTTCACAGATACGCAGTATTTT
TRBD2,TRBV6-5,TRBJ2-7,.,CASSRLSGGAYEQYF,TGTGCCAGCAGTAGGCTTAGCGGGGGGGCTTACGAGCAGTACTTC
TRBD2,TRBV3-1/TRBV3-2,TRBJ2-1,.,CASSQREASSSYNEQFF,TGTGCCAGCAGCCAACGGGAGGCGTCCAGCTCCTACAATGAGCAGTTCTTC
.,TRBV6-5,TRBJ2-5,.,CASSYSVRGETQYF,TGTGCCAGCAGTTACTCTGTAAGGGGGGAGACCCAGTACTTC
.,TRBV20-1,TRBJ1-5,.,CSARHGQPQHF,TGCAGTGCTAGACATGGACAGCCCCAGCATTTT
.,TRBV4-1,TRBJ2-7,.,CASSQREAGAAEQYF,TGCGCCAGCAGCCAAAGGGAGGCGGGGGCGGCCGAGCAGTACTTC
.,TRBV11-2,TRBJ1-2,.,CASSLRTSNQGYTF,TGTGCCAGCAGCTTAAGAACCTCCAACCAAGGCTACACCTTC
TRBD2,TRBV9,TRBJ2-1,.,CASSGSGGAFGNEQFF,TGTGCCAGCAGCGGTAGCGGGGGGGCCTTTGGGAATGAGCAGTTCTTC
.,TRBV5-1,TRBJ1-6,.,CASSLDSFYNSPLHF,TGCGCCAGCAGCTTGGACAGCTTTTATAATTCACCCCTCCACTTT
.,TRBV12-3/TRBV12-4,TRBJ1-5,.,CASSFTSNQPQHF,TGTGCCAGCAGTTTTACTAGCAATCAGCCCCAGCATTTT
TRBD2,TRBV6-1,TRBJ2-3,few,CASSEGRATDTQYF,TGTGCCAGCAGTGAGGGGAGGGCCACAGATACGCAGTATTTT
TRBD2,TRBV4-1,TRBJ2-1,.,CASSQGILAGLTNEQFF,TGCGCCAGCAGCCAGGGAATTCTAGCGGGATTGACGAATGAGCAGTTCTTC
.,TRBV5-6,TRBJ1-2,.,CASSTAPEGYTF,TGTGCCAGCAGCACGGCCCCTGAAGGCTACACCTTC
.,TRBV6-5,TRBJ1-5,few,CASSYSTGNQPQHF,TGTGCCAGCAGTTACTCTACTGGGAATCAGCCCCAGCATTTT
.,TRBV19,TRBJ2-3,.,CASNPGRTDTQYF,TGTGCCAGTAACCCGGGTCGCACAGATACGCAGTATTTT
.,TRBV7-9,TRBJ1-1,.,CASSLERNTEAFF,TGTGCCAGCAGCTTAGAAAGGAACACTGAAGCTTTCTTT
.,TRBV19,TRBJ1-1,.,CASWTVGGTEAFF,TGTGCCAGCTGGACAGTCGGTGGCACTGAAGCTTTCTTT
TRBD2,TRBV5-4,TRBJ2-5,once,CASSWGGGLKTQYF,TGTGCCAGCAGCTGGGGGGGAGGGTTGAAGACCCAGTACTTC
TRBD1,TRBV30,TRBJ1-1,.,CAWGTGVEPEAFF,TGTGCCTGGGGGACAGGGGTAGAACCTGAAGCTTTCTTT
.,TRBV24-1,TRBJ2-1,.,CATSDTTEQFF,TGTGCCACCAGTGATACGACTGAGCAGTTCTTC
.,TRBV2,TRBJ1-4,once,CASSAGRGGNEKLFF,TGTGCCAGCAGTGCGGGAAGGGGTGGTAATGAAAAACTGTTTTTT
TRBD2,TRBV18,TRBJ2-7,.,CASSPPLSGGEEQYF,TGTGCCAGCTCACCACCGCTATCGGGGGGGGAAGAGCAGTACTTC
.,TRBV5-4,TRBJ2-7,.,CASSTSEGRSYEQYF,TGTGCCAGCAGTACCTCCGAGGGGCGTTCCTACGAGCAGTACTTC
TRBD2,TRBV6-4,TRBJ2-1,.,CASSAGTSGYLRPYNEQFF,TGTGCCAGCAGTGCAGGGACTAGCGGATATTTACGTCCCTACAATGAGCAGTTCTTC
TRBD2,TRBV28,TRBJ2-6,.,CASSLRGYGANVLTF,TGTGCCAGCAGTTTGCGGGGGTATGGGGCCAACGTCCTGACTTTC
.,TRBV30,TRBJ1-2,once,CACQESGFNYGYTF,TGTGCCTGTCAAGAATCGGGCTTCAACTATGGCTACACCTTC
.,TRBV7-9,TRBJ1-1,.,CASSPRTDMNTEAFF,TGTGCCAGCAGCCCCCGGACCGATATGAACACTGAAGCTTTCTTT
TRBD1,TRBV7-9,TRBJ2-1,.,CASSFSKTGTGDYNEQFF,TGTGCCAGCAGCTTTTCGAAAACCGGGACAGGGGACTACAATGAGCAGTTCTTC
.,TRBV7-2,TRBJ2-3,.,CASSRATGISGTDTQYF,TGTGCCAGCAGCCGTGCCACGGGTATCTCCGGCACAGATACGCAGTATTTT
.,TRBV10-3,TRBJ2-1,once,CATRGLASRTYNEQFF,TGTGCCACCCGGGGGCTAGCGAGTCGAACCTACAATGAGCAGTTCTTC
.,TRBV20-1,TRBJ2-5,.,CSAPSAQYF,TGCAGTGCTCCCTCGGCCCAGTACTTC
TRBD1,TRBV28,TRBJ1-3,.,CASSLPWTGTGNTIYF,TGTGCCAGCAGTTTACCATGGACAGGGACTGGAAACACCATATATTTT